The clone carrying this T cell receptor beta chain was picked up one time. No antigen is known for it. Patients who had autoimmune disease history or got systemic immunosuppression were left out. This specimen comes from a study of OX40 agonist ivuxolimab in advanced cancers. Whole-study findings and limits: There was clonal expansion of CD4+ and CD8+ blood T cells by week 6 at 0.1 to 3.0 mg/kg.

TCRdb's copy holds only in-frame clones and misses some; the assay was immunoSEQ multiplex PCR. The sample has some 80,000 clones, roughly nine tenths seen once. The germline V gene has CDR1 MDHEN and CDR2 SYDVKM. This CDR3 is built from 18 residues. V lost 5 bases and J lost 0, with 23 bases in between. This clonotype was sampled from an adult with an advanced solid tumor such as melanoma, head and neck, liver or kidney cancer. The sample in question was CD4+ or CD8+ T cells sorted from blood, obtained in a trial of the OX40 agonist ivuxolimab. This chain joins TRBV28 and TRBJ2-7; D possibly corresponds to TRBD1 (6 bases). DNA of the CDR3: TGTGCCAGCAGTCCCCTTTTGGGGGCGACACCTCACTCCTACGAGCAGTACTTC. Its translation is CASSPLLGATPHSYEQYF. The variable domain in full, with the rest retrieved from reference TRBV28 and TRBJ2-7, is DVKVTQSSRYLVKRTGEKVFLECVQDMDHENMFWYRQDPGLGLRLIYFSYDVKMKEKGDIPEGYSVSREKKERFSLILESASTNQTSMYLCASSPLLGATPHSYEQYFGPGTRLTVT.